The 5 T cell receptor beta chains given below trace back to one sample, sequenced in a study of T cells in Graves' hyperthyroidism and ophthalmopathy. The TCR beta CDR3 regions underwent amplification using RNA transcripts as the source. When the TCR CDR3 underwent first-round RT-PCR, the HTBI primer set was used. TCRdb redid the calling of the multiplex PCR reads with MiXCR, one entry per CDR3 protein. Found here are a few hundred thousand distinct CDR3 sequences, about 43% of them singletons; the top ten hold roughly 8.2%. The sequencing sample was made of peripheral blood or thyroid tissue (not recorded which). The source is a woman between 18 and 30 years old with Graves' hyperthyroidism.

On this clonotype: A much larger clone differs by one base, so this may be a read error. V is TRBV15 and J is TRBJ1-2, with D uncertain. V lost 5 bases and J lost 2, with 12 bases in between. Germline CDR1 and CDR2: LNHNV and YYDKDF (reference sequence). The CDR3 contains 14 residues. As DNA, the CDR3 is TGTGCCACCAGCGGCCGGGTCTTCAACTATGGCTACACCTTC. Protein sequence: CATSGRVFNYGYTF.

The V gene is TRBV7-9, the J gene TRBJ2-7; the match to TRBD2 covers 7 bases. The J call may be mistaken, given a closer DNA end match to TRBJ2-1. From germline, CDR1 is SEHNR and CDR2 FQNEAQ (reference sequence). The CDR3 has 16 amino acids. The DNA for the CDR3 is TGTGCCAGCAGCCCTAGTCTTGCGGGAGCTTACAATGAGCAGTTCTTC. Residues: CASSPSLAGAYNEQFF.

A remark on this clonotype: One end of the junction is discordant with germline, which a read error may explain. The chain joins TRBV29-1 to TRBJ2-7; D not certain. Germline CDR1 and CDR2: SQVTM and ANQGSEA. The CDR3 contains 14 residues. The CDR3: CAWADPRYYYEQYF. CDR3 nucleotide sequence: TGTGCCTGGGCGGACCCGCGTTACTACTACGAGCAGTACTTC.

The chain combines TRBV9 with TRBJ1-2, with D possibly TRBD1 on 5 matching bases. CDR3 length: 15 amino acids. V was trimmed by 0 bases and J by 3 bases, leaving 12 bases between them. Germline CDR1 and CDR2: SGDLS and YYNGEE. CDR3 bases: TGTGCCAGCAGCGTAGGATGGGGCGCCTACTATGGCTACACCTTC. It translates to CASSVGWGAYYGYTF.

Comment on this clonotype: Sequence at one end of the junction differs from germline and may be a read error. The gene calls are TRBV6-1 and TRBJ1-5; D gene ambiguous. The CDR3 is 12 residues long. CDR1 MNHNS and CDR2 SASEGT come from the germline V gene. CDR3 in amino acids: CAISEAWQPQHF. The CDR3 DNA reads TGTGCCATCAGTGAAGCATGGCAGCCCCAGCATTTT.